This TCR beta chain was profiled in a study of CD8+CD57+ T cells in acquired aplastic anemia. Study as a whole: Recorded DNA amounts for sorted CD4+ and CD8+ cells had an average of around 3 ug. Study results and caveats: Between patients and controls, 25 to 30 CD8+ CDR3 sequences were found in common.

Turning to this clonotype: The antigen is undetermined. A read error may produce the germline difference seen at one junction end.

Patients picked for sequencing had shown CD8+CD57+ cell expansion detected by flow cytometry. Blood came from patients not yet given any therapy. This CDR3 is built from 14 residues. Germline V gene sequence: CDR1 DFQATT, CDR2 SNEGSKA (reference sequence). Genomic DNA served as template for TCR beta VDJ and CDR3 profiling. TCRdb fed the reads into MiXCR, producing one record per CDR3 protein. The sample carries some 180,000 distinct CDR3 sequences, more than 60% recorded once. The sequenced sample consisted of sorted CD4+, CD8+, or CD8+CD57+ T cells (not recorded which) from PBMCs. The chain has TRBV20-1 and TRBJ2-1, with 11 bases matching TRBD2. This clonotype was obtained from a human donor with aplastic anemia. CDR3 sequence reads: CSARPSGRLGEQFF. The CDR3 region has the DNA TGCAGCGCTAGGCCTAGCGGGAGGTTAGGTGAGCAGTTCTTC.